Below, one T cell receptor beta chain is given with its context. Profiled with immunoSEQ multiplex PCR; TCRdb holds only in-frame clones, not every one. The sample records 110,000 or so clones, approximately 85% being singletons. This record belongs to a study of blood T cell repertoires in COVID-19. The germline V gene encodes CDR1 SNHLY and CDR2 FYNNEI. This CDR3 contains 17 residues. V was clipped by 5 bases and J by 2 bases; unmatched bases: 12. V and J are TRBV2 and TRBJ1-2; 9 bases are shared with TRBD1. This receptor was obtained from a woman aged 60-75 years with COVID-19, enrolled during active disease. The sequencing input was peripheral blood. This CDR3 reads CASSRTGAENLNYGYTF. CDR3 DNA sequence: TGTGCCAGCAGTCGGACAGGGGCCGAAAATCTAAACTATGGCTACACCTTC.